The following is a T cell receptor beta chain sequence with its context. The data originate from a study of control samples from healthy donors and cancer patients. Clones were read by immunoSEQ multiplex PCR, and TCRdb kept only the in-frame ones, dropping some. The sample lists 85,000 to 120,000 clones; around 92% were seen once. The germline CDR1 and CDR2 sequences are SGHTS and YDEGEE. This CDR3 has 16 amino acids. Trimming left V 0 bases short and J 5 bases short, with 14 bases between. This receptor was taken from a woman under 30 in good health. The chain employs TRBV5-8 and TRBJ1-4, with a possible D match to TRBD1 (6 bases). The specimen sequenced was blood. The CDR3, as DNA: TGTGCCAGCAGCTTGGTCCCCGGGGGCAGGAATGAAAAACTGTTTTTT. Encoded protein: CASSLVPGGRNEKLFF.